Listed here are 27 T cell receptor beta chains from one sample, sequenced in a study of metastatic and nonmetastatic thyroid tumors. TCRdb re-called the PCR reads with MiXCR. The table includes 50,000 to 65,000 clones, just over 4% detected once. Prior to thyroid surgery, none of the patients had received any treatment. Sequencing was done on a sample of blood. The receptors were sampled from a female donor with papillary thyroid cancer or a benign thyroid nodule (not recorded which). Some clones in this sample may be carry-over from other donors' samples.

On this clone itself: Relative to the germline gene, one junction end is altered; a read error may explain this. V usage is TRBV6-5 and J usage is TRBJ2-5, with 7 bases aligning to TRBD1. The J call may be incorrect, as the DNA end agrees better with TRBJ2-1. From germline, CDR1 is MNHEY and CDR2 SVGAGI. CDR3 length equals 13 residues. The CDR3 nucleotides read TGTGCCAGCAATTACGCCCCGGACAGGCAACAGTTCTTC. Amino acids: CASNYAPDRQQFF.

This clone was seen repeatedly, ten times or more. The CDR3 DNA follows: TGTGCCAGCAGTTACGTGGGGGATTACAATGAGCAGTTCTTC. This gives the protein CASSYVGDYNEQFF. The gene calls are TRBV6-5 and TRBJ2-1, with D perhaps assigned TRBD1 or TRBD2 (5 bases each). Germline V CDR1 and CDR2: MNHEY, SVGAGI. CDR3 length: 14 amino acids. V was shortened by 2 bases and J by 4 bases, with 9 bases between the two germline ends.

As concerns this clone: Mismatch with germline at one junction end may stem from a read error. This chain links TRBV19 with TRBJ1-5, with D unclear. The CDR3 sequence is 17 residues long. CDR1 is LNHDA, CDR2 SQIVND, per germline (reference sequence). The CDR3 DNA reads as TGTGCTAGTAGTATGGAGCAAGATACAACGTCGAATCAGCCCCAGCATTTT. Translating it yields CASSMEQDTTSNQPQHF.

This clone turned up a few times. The rearrangement uses TRBV5-1 and TRBJ1-5, with unresolved D. V was trimmed by 4 bases and J by 4 bases, leaving 12 bases between them. The CDR3 consists of 14 residues. Per the germline V gene, CDR1 is SGHRS and CDR2 is YFSETQ. CDR3 residues: CASSDDGLNQPQHF. The CDR3, as DNA: TGCGCCAGCAGCGACGACGGGTTAAATCAGCCCCAGCATTTT.

This clone was observed at least ten times. J is TRBJ2-7 and V is TRBV5-6; D remains unclear. The CDR3 sequence is 12 residues long. Trimming removed 5 bases at V and 3 bases at J, with 9 bases between. Germline values: CDR1 SGHDT, CDR2 YYEEEE. CDR3 nucleotide sequence: TGTGCCAGCAGTTCCCGCCACTACGAGCAGTACTTC. It yields the protein CASSSRHYEQYF. The whole variable domain, filled in from reference TRBV5-6 and TRBJ2-7, reads DAGVTQSPTHLIKTRGQQVTLRCSPKSGHDTVSWYQQALGQGPQFIFQYYEEEERQRGNFPDRFSGHQFPNYSSELNVNALLLGDSALYLCASSSRHYEQYFGPGTRLTVT.

In this sample, this clone turned up many times. The chain couples TRBV5-1 to TRBJ2-3, with 15 bases that match TRBD2. The CDR3 loop spans 17 amino acids. CDR1 is SGHRS and CDR2 is YFSETQ in the germline V gene. After removal of 4 bases from V and 3 bases from J, the junction contained 6 bases not matched to a gene. The CDR3 region has the DNA TGCGCCAGCAGCACTGGACTAGCGGGAGGGGTAACAGATACGCAGTATTTT. Translation gives CASSTGLAGGVTDTQYF. Looking up the rest from reference TRBV5-1 and TRBJ2-3 gives the full variable domain: KAGVTQTPRYLIKTRGQQVTLSCSPISGHRSVSWYQQTPGQGLQFLFEYFSETQRNKGNFPGRFSGRQFSNSRSEMNVSTLELGDSALYLCASSTGLAGGVTDTQYFGPGTRLTVL.

Ten or more counts support this clone. This chain links TRBV6-1 with TRBJ1-4; D may be TRBD1 (5 bases). V was pared by 6 bases and J by 8 bases, with 13 bases between. This CDR3 is built from 13 residues. CDR1 and CDR2 (germline): MNHNS, SASEGT. CDR3 protein: CASRSQAGEKLFF. In DNA, the CDR3 is TGTGCCAGCAGATCACAGGCGGGGGAAAAACTGTTTTTT.

This clone has ten or more counts. This sequence joins TRBV18 and TRBJ2-3; the D is unclear. Trimming took off 0 bases at V and 6 bases at J, with 7 bases between the two ends. Germline loops: CDR1 KGHSH, CDR2 LQKENI. There are 13 residues in the CDR3. The CDR3 spells CASSPPVLDTQYF. In DNA form, the CDR3 reads TGTGCCAGCTCACCACCGGTACTTGATACGCAGTATTTT. Drawing the rest from reference TRBV18 and TRBJ2-3, the complete variable domain is NAGVMQNPRHLVRRRGQEARLRCSPMKGHSHVYWYRQLPEEGLKFMVYLQKENIIDESGMPKERFSAEFPKEGPSILRIQQVVRGDSAAYFCASSPPVLDTQYFGPGTRLTVL.

The chain joins TRBV28 to TRBJ1-5, with D hard to call. This CDR3 has 11 amino acids. Germline assignment: CDR1 MDHEN and CDR2 SYDVKM. V was shortened by 5 bases and J by 13 bases, with 12 bases between the two germline ends. The CDR3 sequence is CASSPEGIQHF. CDR3 DNA: TGTGCCAGCAGTCCTGAGGGTATTCAGCATTTT.

The rearrangement uses TRBV5-4 and TRBJ2-7; D is perhaps TRBD2 (6 bases). V was cut by 4 bases and J by 7 bases, with 18 bases left in between. This CDR3 has 14 amino acids. Germline CDR1 SGHNT, CDR2 YYREEE (reference sequence). CDR3 sequence reads: CASSTDYRWAEQYF. The CDR3 bases are TGTGCCAGCAGCACGGACTACCGCTGGGCGGAGCAGTACTTC.

The table lists this clone with a few counts. The gene calls are TRBV28 and TRBJ1-2; TRBD1 is a possible D gene (6 bases). The germline V and J ends were trimmed by 7 bases and 4 bases, with 22 bases remaining between them. Per the germline V gene, CDR1 is MDHEN and CDR2 is SYDVKM. The CDR3 sequence is 16 residues long. CDR3 nucleotides: TGTGCCAGCACCCGATCGGGGGGCGCGGCCGGCTATGGCTACACCTTC. It yields the protein CASTRSGGAAGYGYTF.

A word on this clone: The junction and the germline gene differ at one end; a read error may be behind it. The rearrangement uses TRBV7-9 and TRBJ2-6; D unclear. CDR1 SEHNR and CDR2 FQNEAQ come from the germline V gene (reference sequence). CDR3 length equals 15 residues. In DNA, the CDR3 is TGTGCCAGCAGCCCGCAGCCACGTGGGTCCAACGTCCTGACTTTC. Translation gives CASSPQPRGSNVLTF.

This clone came up a few times. CDR3 sequence: CASTRGSPADTQYF. In nucleotides, the CDR3 is TGTGCTAGTACCAGAGGGAGCCCCGCAGATACGCAGTATTTT. V usage is TRBV6-1 and J usage is TRBJ2-3, with D perhaps matching TRBD2 (5 bases). Germline V CDR1 and CDR2: MNHNS, SASEGT. The CDR3 loop spans 14 amino acids.

The sample holds many counts of this clone. The rearrangement uses TRBV7-9 and TRBJ2-7, with a possible D match to TRBD1 (6 bases). The germline gives CDR1 SEHNR, CDR2 FQNEAQ (reference sequence). V gave up 5 bases and J gave up 0 bases, with 11 bases separating them. The CDR3 contains 14 residues. The CDR3 here is CASSGTGSSYEQYF. The DNA for the CDR3 is TGTGCCAGCAGCGGAACAGGGAGCTCCTACGAGCAGTACTTC. The variable domain in full, completed from reference TRBV7-9 and TRBJ2-7, reads DTGVSQNPRHKITKRGQNVTFRCDPISEHNRLYWYRQTLGQGPEFLTYFQNEAQLEKSRLLSDRFSAERPKGSFSTLEIQRTEQGDSAMYLCASSGTGSSYEQYFGPGTRLTVT.

There are many counts of this clone. The rearrangement uses TRBV6-1 and TRBJ2-6; D unclear. The length of the CDR3 is 16 residues. Trimming shortened V by 5 bases and J by 0 bases, and 11 bases separated the two germline ends. Germline values: CDR1 MNHNS, CDR2 SASEGT. In DNA, the CDR3 is TGTGCCAGCAGTTACATAGGTTCCTCTGGGGCCAACGTCCTGACTTTC. Its protein is CASSYIGSSGANVLTF.

This clone was seen at least ten times. This chain uses TRBV6-2 or TRBV6-3 with TRBJ1-3; no definite D call. Germline assignment: CDR1 MNHEY and CDR2 SVGEGT. Trimming stripped 6 bases from V and 0 bases from J, with 6 bases between. The CDR3 loop spans 13 amino acids. The CDR3 nucleotides are TGTGCCAGCAGCCTCGCCTCTGGAAACACCATATATTTT. It is translated as CASSLASGNTIYF.

The rearrangement links TRBV6-1 to TRBJ1-4; D gene unclear. From germline, CDR1 is MNHNS and CDR2 SASEGT. The CDR3 is 13 residues long. Trimming removed 8 bases from V and 7 bases from J, with 14 bases in between. The CDR3 region is CASGGSGSEKLFF. The DNA for the CDR3 is TGTGCCAGCGGCGGCAGTGGTAGTGAAAAACTGTTTTTT.

This clone was seen ten or more times. The V gene is TRBV6-5, the J gene TRBJ2-1; 10 bases are a match to TRBD2. This CDR3 region has 15 residues. With V trimmed by 0 bases and J by 7 bases, 3 bases remained unmatched. The germline V gene has CDR1 MNHEY and CDR2 SVGAGI. The CDR3 bases are TGTGCCAGCAGTTACTCCGGGACTAGCGCGAATGAGCAGTTCTTC. Its protein is CASSYSGTSANEQFF.

The V call is TRBV7-3, the J call TRBJ2-1; D is perhaps TRBD2 (7 bases). This CDR3 is built from 14 residues. In germline, CDR1 is SGHTA, CDR2 FQGTGA. Written as DNA, the CDR3 is TGTTCCATCAGCTTAAGGGGGGGAAACAATGAGCAGTTCTTC. Amino acids: CSISLRGGNNEQFF.

This clone came up many times. The rearrangement uses TRBV6-1 and TRBJ1-2, with 7 bases that match TRBD1. The CDR3 contains 11 residues. V dropped 6 bases and J dropped 8; count of bases not matched to a gene: 3. CDR1 MNHNS and CDR2 SASEGT come from the germline V gene. The CDR3 spells CASRRGQGYTF. CDR3 coding DNA: TGTGCCAGCAGAAGGGGGCAGGGCTACACCTTC.

This clone was observed a handful of times. The V call is TRBV6-4, the J call TRBJ2-1; possibly TRBD1 for D (5 bases). CDR1 is MRHNA, CDR2 SNTAGT, per germline. The CDR3 sequence is 13 residues long. V dropped 2 bases and J dropped 5 bases, with 7 bases sitting between them. As DNA, the CDR3 is TGTGCCAGCAGTGACGACAGCCACAATGAGCAGTTCTTC. This sequence encodes CASSDDSHNEQFF.

V usage is TRBV6-1 and J usage is TRBJ2-7; TRBD1 might be the D (5 bases). V lost 5 bases to trimming and J lost 1 base, with 12 bases between them. CDR1 and CDR2 (germline): MNHNS, SASEGT. There are 14 residues in the CDR3. The CDR3 sequence is CASSLSQGSYEQYF. The CDR3 DNA reads as TGTGCCAGCAGTCTGTCGCAGGGTTCCTACGAGCAGTACTTC.

This clone occurred many times. The genes are TRBV18 and TRBJ1-1, with D uncertain. The germline V gene has CDR1 KGHSH and CDR2 LQKENI. Trimming cost V 2 bases and J 4 bases, with 14 bases left between them. The CDR3 is made up of 15 amino acids. CDR3 amino acids: CASSPSLSSVTEAFF. CDR3 bases: TGTGCCAGCTCACCAAGTTTGTCGTCAGTCACTGAAGCTTTCTTT.

In this sample, this clone turned up many times. This chain links TRBV20-1 with TRBJ2-7; either TRBD1 or TRBD2 may supply D (5 bases each). This CDR3 spans 15 amino acids. In germline, CDR1 is DFQATT, CDR2 SNEGSKA (reference sequence). The V end lost 5 bases, the J end lost 1 base, and 18 bases lay between the germline ends. The CDR3 protein is CSAGNTGGGSYEQYF. The CDR3 DNA reads as TGCAGTGCTGGGAATACGGGTGGGGGATCCTACGAGCAGTACTTC.

This clone was picked up a small number of times. A junction end diverges from the germline sequence, so it may reflect a read error. This rearrangement joins TRBV11-3 to TRBJ2-7; TRBD1 might be the D (6 bases). The CDR3 totals 15 residues. Germline V gives CDR1 SGHNT, CDR2 YENEEA. CDR3 sequence reads: CASSLVGTWVYEQYF. The CDR3 bases are TGTGCCAGCAGCTTAGTAGGGACATGGGTTTACGAGCAGTACTTT.

There are many counts of this clone. The chain is built from TRBV20-1 and TRBJ1-2, with D possibly being TRBD1 (6 bases). The V end was cut by 6 bases, the J end by 4 bases, with 18 bases between. This CDR3 has 14 amino acids. Germline values: CDR1 DFQATT, CDR2 SNEGSKA (reference sequence). CDR3: CSAPQGSSTYGYTF. For the CDR3, the DNA is TGCAGTGCACCACAGGGTAGTTCTACCTATGGCTACACCTTC.

In this sample, this clone turned up many times. The V and J genes are TRBV20-1 and TRBJ1-1; no clear D gene. CDR1 is DFQATT, CDR2 SNEGSKA, per germline (reference sequence). Between the trimmed V and J ends, which lost 5 bases and 2 bases, there was a span of 12 bases. The CDR3 is made up of 13 amino acids. CDR3 DNA: TGCAGTGCTGCGGGAACAGCTAACACTGAAGCTTTCTTT. Its translation is CSAAGTANTEAFF.